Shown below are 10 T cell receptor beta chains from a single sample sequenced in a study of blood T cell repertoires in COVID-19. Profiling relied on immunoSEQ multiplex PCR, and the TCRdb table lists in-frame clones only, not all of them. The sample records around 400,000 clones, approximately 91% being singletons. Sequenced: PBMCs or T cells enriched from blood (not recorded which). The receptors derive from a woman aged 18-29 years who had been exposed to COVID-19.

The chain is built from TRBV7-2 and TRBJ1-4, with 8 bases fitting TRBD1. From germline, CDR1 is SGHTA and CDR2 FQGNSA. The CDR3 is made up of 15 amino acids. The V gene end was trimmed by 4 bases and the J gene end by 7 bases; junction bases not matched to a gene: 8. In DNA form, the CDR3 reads TGTGCCAGCAGCTACACCAGACAGGGGAGTGAAAAACTGTTTTTT. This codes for CASSYTRQGSEKLFF.

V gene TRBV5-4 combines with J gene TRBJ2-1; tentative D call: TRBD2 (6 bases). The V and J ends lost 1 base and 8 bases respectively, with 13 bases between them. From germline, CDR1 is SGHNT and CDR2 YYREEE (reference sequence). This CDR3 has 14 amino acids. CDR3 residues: CASSLPYGSDEQFF. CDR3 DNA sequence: TGTGCCAGCAGCTTGCCTTACGGGAGTGATGAGCAGTTCTTC. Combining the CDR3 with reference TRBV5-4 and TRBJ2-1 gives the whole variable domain ETGVTQSPTHLIKTRGQQVTLRCSSQSGHNTVSWYQQALGQGPQFIFQYYREEENGRGNFPPRFSGLQFPNYSSELNVNALELDDSALYLCASSLPYGSDEQFFGPGTRLTVL.

The CDR3 DNA reads as TGTGCCAGCAGCTTCCCAGGGGTTACTAATGAAAAACTGTTTTTT. It yields the protein CASSFPGVTNEKLFF. The chain couples TRBV3-1 (or the pseudogene TRBV3-2) to TRBJ1-4; tentatively, D is TRBD1 (6 bases). Germline loops: CDR1 LGHDT, CDR2 YNNKEL (reference sequence). The V end lost 5 bases, the J end lost 2 bases, and 12 bases lay between the germline ends. CDR3 length: 15 amino acids.

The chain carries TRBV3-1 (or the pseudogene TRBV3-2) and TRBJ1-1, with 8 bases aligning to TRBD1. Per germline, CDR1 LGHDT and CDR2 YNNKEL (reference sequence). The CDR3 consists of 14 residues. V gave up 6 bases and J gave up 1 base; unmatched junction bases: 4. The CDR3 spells CASRGTGSNTEAFF. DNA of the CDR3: TGTGCCAGCAGAGGGACAGGTTCGAACACTGAAGCTTTCTTT.

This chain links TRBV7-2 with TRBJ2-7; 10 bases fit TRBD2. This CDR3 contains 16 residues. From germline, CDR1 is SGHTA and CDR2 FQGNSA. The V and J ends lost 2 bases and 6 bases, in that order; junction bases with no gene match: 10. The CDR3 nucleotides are TGTGCCAGCAGCTTAACACTAGCGGGGTCCCGTCGCGAGCAGTACTTC. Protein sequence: CASSLTLAGSRREQYF.

CDR3 region: CASSIVYGAGNQPQHF. The CDR3 region has the DNA TGTGCCAGTAGTATAGTGTACGGCGCGGGCAATCAGCCCCAGCATTTT. The genes are TRBV19 and TRBJ1-5, with no clear D. CDR1 and CDR2 (germline): LNHDA, SQIVND (reference sequence). Trimming removed 1 base from V and 2 bases from J, with 12 bases in between. The CDR3 length is 16 residues.

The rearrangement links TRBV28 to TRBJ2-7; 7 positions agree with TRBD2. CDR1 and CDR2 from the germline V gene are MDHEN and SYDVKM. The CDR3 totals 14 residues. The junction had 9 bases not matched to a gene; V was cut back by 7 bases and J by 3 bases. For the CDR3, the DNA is TGTGCCAGCACCAGGGAGGGGAATTTCTACGAGCAGTACTTC. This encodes CASTREGNFYEQYF.

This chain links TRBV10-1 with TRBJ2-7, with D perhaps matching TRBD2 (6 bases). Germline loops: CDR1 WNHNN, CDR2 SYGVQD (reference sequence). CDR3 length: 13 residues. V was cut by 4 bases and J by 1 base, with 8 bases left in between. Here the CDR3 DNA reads TGCGCCAGCAGTGCCGGGAGATCCTACGAGCAGTACTTC. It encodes CASSAGRSYEQYF.

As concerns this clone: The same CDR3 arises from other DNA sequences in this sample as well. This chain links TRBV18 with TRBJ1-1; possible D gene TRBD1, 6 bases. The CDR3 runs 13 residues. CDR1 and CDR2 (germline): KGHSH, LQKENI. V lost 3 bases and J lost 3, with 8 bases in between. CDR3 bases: TGTGCCAGCTCACCGCCAGGGGACACTGAAGCTTTCTTT. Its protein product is CASSPPGDTEAFF.

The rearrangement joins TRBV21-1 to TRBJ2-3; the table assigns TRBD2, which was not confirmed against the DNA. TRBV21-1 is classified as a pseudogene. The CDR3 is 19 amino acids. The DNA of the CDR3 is TGTGCCAGCAGCAAAGGTAGTAGCGGGAGCAGGGGGGGAACAGATACGCAGTATTTT. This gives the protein CASSKGSSGSRGGTDTQYF.